A single sample gave rise to the 5 T cell receptor beta chains below, sequenced in a study of blood T cell repertoires in COVID-19. This table comes from immunoSEQ multiplex PCR, and its TCRdb copy is limited to in-frame clones, with some not included. In the table there are over 140,000 clones, about 80% of which are singletons. The sample consisted of peripheral blood. The origin of the receptors is a woman aged 60 to 75 with acute or convalescent COVID-19.

J is TRBJ2-1 and V is TRBV11-2, with D tentatively TRBD2 (6 bases). The V end was cut by 5 bases, the J end by 9 bases, with 20 bases between. Germline CDR1 reads SGHAT; CDR2 reads FQNNGV. This CDR3 has 15 amino acids. The CDR3 nucleotides are TGTGCCAGCAGCGCCCCTTGGACTACCGCGGGTGAGCAGTTCTTC. Encoded protein: CASSAPWTTAGEQFF.

This clone was detected many times. This chain links TRBV28 with TRBJ2-1, with 7 bases fitting TRBD1. The CDR3 has 15 amino acids. CDR1 and CDR2 (germline): MDHEN, SYDVKM. Unmatched junction bases numbered 13, after V lost 7 bases and J lost 7 bases. Written as DNA, the CDR3 is TGTGCCAGCACACGGAAGGGGGCGTTTGGGAATGAGCAGTTCTTC. Translation: CASTRKGAFGNEQFF.

This rearrangement joins TRBV18 to TRBJ2-3; 7 nucleotides line up with TRBD2. Germline lookup yields CDR1 KGHSH and CDR2 LQKENI. V dropped 6 bases and J dropped 6; count of bases not matched to a gene: 6. The CDR3 length is 13 residues. This CDR3 is CASSPFGGDTQYF. CDR3 coding DNA: TGTGCCAGCTCCCCTTTCGGGGGGGATACGCAGTATTTT.

This sequence joins TRBV28 and TRBJ1-4; D is perhaps TRBD1 (6 bases). Germline CDR1 is MDHEN and CDR2 is SYDVKM. Trimming left V 9 bases short and J 6 bases short, with 14 bases between. This CDR3 is 13 amino acids long. The CDR3 loop reads CASIRDKYEKLFF. The CDR3 DNA sequence: TGTGCCAGTATCCGGGACAAATATGAAAAACTGTTTTTT. The full variable domain, its missing parts supplied by reference TRBV28 and TRBJ1-4, is DVKVTQSSRYLVKRTGEKVFLECVQDMDHENMFWYRQDPGLGLRLIYFSYDVKMKEKGDIPEGYSVSREKKERFSLILESASTNQTSMYLCASIRDKYEKLFFGSGTQLSVL.

Notes on this clone: At the DNA level, this CDR3 is encoded by other sequences in the same sample as well. The V call is TRBV3-1 (or the pseudogene TRBV3-2), the J call TRBJ2-7, with a weak D call TRBD2 (6 bases). Germline V lookup: CDR1 LGHDT, CDR2 YNNKEL (reference sequence). The CDR3 runs to 13 residues. V lost 1 base and J lost 2, with 6 bases in between. The CDR3 here is CASSQGLAYEQYF. Here the CDR3 DNA reads TGTGCCAGCAGCCAAGGACTAGCCTACGAGCAGTACTTC.